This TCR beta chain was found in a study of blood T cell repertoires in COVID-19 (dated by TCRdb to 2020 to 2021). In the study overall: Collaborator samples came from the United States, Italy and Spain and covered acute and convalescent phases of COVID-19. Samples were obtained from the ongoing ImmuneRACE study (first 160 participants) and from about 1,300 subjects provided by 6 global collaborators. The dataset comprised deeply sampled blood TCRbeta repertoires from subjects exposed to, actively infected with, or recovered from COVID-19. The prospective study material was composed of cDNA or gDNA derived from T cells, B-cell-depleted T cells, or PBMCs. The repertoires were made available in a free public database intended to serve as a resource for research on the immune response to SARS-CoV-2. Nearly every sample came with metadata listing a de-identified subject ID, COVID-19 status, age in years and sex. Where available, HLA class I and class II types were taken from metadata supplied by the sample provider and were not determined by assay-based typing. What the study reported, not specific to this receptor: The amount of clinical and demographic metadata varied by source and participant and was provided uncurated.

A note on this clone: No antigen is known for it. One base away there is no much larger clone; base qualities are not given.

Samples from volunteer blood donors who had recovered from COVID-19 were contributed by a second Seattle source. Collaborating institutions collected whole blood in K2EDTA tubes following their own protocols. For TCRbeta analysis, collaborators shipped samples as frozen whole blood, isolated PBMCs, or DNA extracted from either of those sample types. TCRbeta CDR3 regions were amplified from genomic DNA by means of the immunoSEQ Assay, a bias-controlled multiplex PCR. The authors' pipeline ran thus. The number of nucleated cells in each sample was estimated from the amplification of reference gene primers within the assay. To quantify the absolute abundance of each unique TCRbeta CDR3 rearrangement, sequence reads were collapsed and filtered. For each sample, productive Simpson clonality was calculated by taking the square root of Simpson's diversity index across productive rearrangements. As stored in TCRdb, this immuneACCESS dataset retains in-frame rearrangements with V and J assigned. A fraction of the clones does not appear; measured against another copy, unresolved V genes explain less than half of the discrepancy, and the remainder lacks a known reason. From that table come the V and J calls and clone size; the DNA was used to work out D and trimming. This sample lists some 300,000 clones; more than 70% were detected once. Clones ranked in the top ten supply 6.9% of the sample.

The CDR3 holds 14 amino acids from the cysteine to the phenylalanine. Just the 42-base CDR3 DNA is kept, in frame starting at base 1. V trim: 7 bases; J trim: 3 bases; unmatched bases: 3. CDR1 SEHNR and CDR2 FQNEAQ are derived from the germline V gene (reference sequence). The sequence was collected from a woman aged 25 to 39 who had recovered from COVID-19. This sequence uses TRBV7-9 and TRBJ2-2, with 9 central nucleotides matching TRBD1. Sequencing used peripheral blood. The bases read TGTGCCAGCACCAGACAGGGGGACACCGGGGAGCTGTTTTTT. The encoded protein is CASTRQGDTGELFF.